The source of this T cell receptor (beta chain) is a study of spatial heterogeneity in lung cancer. Study background: The study consistently detected more beta-chain than alpha-chain sequences. Raw-read counts averaged over ten per unique TCR and UMI combination.

This sample's time point: sample taken at primary tumor resection. Patients with untreated early-stage non-small cell lung cancer, numbering around 71, were the donors. Every cDNA TCR molecule received its own unique molecular identifier. TCRdb independently ran MiXCR on the 5' RACE reads; one entry per CDR3 protein. The table lists around 92,000 distinct CDR3 sequences, over 9.5% of them singletons, with about 38% in the top ten. V was cut by 2 bases and J by 0 bases, with 11 bases left in between. Germline lookup yields CDR1 SGHTA and CDR2 FQGNSA. The length of the CDR3 is 16 residues. This sequence joins TRBV7-2 and TRBJ1-3; D possibly corresponds to TRBD1 (5 bases). This TCR was recovered from a male donor with early-stage non-small cell lung cancer. The sequencing used PBMCs, collected at surgery. The CDR3 here is CASSLQGMSSGNTIYF. CDR3 coding DNA: TGTGCCAGCAGCTTACAGGGAATGAGCTCTGGAAACACCATATATTTT.